These 28 T cell receptor beta chains originate from one sample sequenced in a study of OX40 agonist ivuxolimab in advanced cancers. The data were produced by immunoSEQ multiplex PCR, yet TCRdb's version contains in-frame clones alone and is incomplete. The data show about 69,000 clones, with about nine tenths seen just once and about 2.5% held by the top ten. Sequenced here: CD4+ or CD8+ T cells sorted from blood, sampled in a trial of the OX40 agonist ivuxolimab. The receptors derive from an adult with an advanced solid tumor such as melanoma, head and neck, liver or kidney cancer.

V is TRBV30 and J is TRBJ2-7; 12 positions match TRBD1. Germline-derived CDR1 and CDR2 are GTSNPN and SVGIG (reference sequence). With 5 bases clipped from V and 5 bases from J, the junction kept 7 bases outside the gene matches. CDR3 size: 14 residues. Here the CDR3 reads CAWAGTGGFDEQYF. The CDR3 region has the DNA TGTGCCTGGGCCGGGACAGGGGGCTTCGACGAGCAGTACTTC.

The rearrangement uses TRBV28 and TRBJ1-5; D not certain. The CDR3 runs to 15 residues. CDR1 and CDR2 from the germline V gene are MDHEN and SYDVKM. Trimming took off 4 bases at V and 1 base at J, with 11 bases between the two ends. The DNA for the CDR3 is TGTGCCAGCAGTTCCCAGGACGGAAGCAATCAGCCCCAGCATTTT. Protein sequence: CASSSQDGSNQPQHF.

The chain recombines TRBV6-1 with TRBJ2-5; a possible D gene is TRBD1 (5 bases). Germline-derived CDR1 and CDR2 are MNHNS and SASEGT. This CDR3 comprises 13 residues. The germline V and J ends were trimmed by 10 bases and 5 bases, with 17 bases remaining between them. The CDR3 is CATKLGLGETQYF. The CDR3 coding sequence is TGTGCCACGAAACTGGGGCTGGGGGAGACCCAGTACTTC.

In this sample, this clone turned up once. V is TRBV19 and J is TRBJ2-5; 7 bases fit TRBD1. Germline-derived CDR1 and CDR2 are LNHDA and SQIVND (reference sequence). The length of the CDR3 is 15 residues. The ends lost 5 bases at V and 0 bases at J; junction bases unmatched: 6. CDR3 nucleotides: TGTGCCAGTAGTCCCCGACAGGGCGACCAAGAGACCCAGTACTTC. It yields the protein CASSPRQGDQETQYF.

CDR3 amino acids: CASSEVSPGGGAKNIQYF. In DNA, the CDR3 is TGTGCCAGCAGTGAAGTAAGCCCGGGGGGGGGTGCCAAAAACATTCAGTACTTC. J is TRBJ2-4 and V is TRBV6-1, with 8 bases that match TRBD2. With V trimmed by 1 base and J by 1 base, 9 bases remained unmatched. Germline lookup yields CDR1 MNHNS and CDR2 SASEGT. The CDR3 consists of 18 residues.

The chain uses TRBV19 and TRBJ2-6; 7 bases align to TRBD1. Looked up from germline, CDR1 is LNHDA and CDR2 is SQIVND (reference sequence). The trim removed 0 bases at V and 0 bases at J, leaving 5 bases unmatched. The CDR3 is 18 residues long. CDR3 in amino acids: CASSIDPGGSSGANVLTF. CDR3 in DNA: TGTGCCAGTAGTATAGATCCAGGGGGTAGCTCTGGGGCCAACGTCCTGACTTTC. Looking up the rest from reference TRBV19 and TRBJ2-6 gives the full variable domain: DGGITQSPKYLFRKEGQNVTLSCEQNLNHDAMYWYRQDPGQGLRLIYYSQIVNDFQKGDIAEGYSVSREKKESFPLTVTSAQKNPTAFYLCASSIDPGGSSGANVLTFGAGSRLTVL.

The chain is built from TRBV11-3 and TRBJ2-7, with TRBD2 as a possible D gene (5 bases). Germline V gene data show CDR1 as SGHNT and CDR2 as YENEEA. With 2 bases removed from V and 3 bases from J, the gap between germline ends came to 11 bases. This CDR3 comprises 14 residues. The DNA of the CDR3 is TGTGCCAGCAGCTTAAGCGGTGAGGTCTACGAGCAGTACTTC. This codes for CASSLSGEVYEQYF.

The chain couples TRBV19 to TRBJ2-3, with TRBD1 matching over 7 bases. Germline V gene data show CDR1 as LNHDA and CDR2 as SQIVND (reference sequence). Unmatched junction bases numbered 5, after V lost 6 bases and J lost 2 bases. The CDR3 spans 14 residues. The CDR3: CASRNRGYTDTQYF. In DNA, the CDR3 is TGTGCCAGTAGGAACAGGGGCTACACAGATACGCAGTATTTT.

This chain links TRBV6-6 with TRBJ2-7; tentative D call: TRBD1 (6 bases). The germline gives CDR1 MNHNY, CDR2 SVGAGI (reference sequence). CDR3 size: 11 residues. Trimming took 6 bases from V and 6 from J, leaving 9 bases between them. CDR3 sequence: CASSLGGEQYF. The CDR3 coding sequence is TGTGCCAGCAGCCTAGGGGGCGAGCAGTACTTC.

The V call is TRBV18, the J call TRBJ1-2; 10 bases match TRBD1. The CDR3 covers 16 residues. The germline V gene has CDR1 KGHSH and CDR2 LQKENI. With 3 bases clipped from V and 1 base from J, the junction kept 5 bases outside the gene matches. The CDR3 DNA reads TGTGCCAGCTCACCCGCCGGGACAGGGGTTAACTATGGCTACACCTTC. The encoded protein is CASSPAGTGVNYGYTF.

This chain links TRBV11-2 with TRBJ2-3; 9 nucleotides align to TRBD1. With 3 bases clipped from V and 5 bases from J, the junction kept 6 bases outside the gene matches. From germline, CDR1 is SGHAT and CDR2 FQNNGV. The CDR3 loop spans 15 amino acids. Written as DNA, the CDR3 is TGTGCCAGCAGCTTTGAACAGGGGGCTAGAGATACGCAGTATTTT. Protein: CASSFEQGARDTQYF.

The V call is TRBV19, the J call TRBJ1-3; TRBD1 aligns across 7 bases. The CDR3 has 15 amino acids. Trimming took 6 bases from V and 0 from J; bases not matched to a gene: 5. Germline assignment: CDR1 LNHDA and CDR2 SQIVND (reference sequence). The CDR3 sequence is CASSPGTASGNTIYF. The CDR3 DNA reads as TGTGCCAGTAGCCCCGGGACAGCCTCTGGAAACACCATATATTTT.

The chain carries TRBV2 and TRBJ2-3; 8 bases line up with TRBD1. The V segment lost 5 bases and the J segment 4 bases; nucleotides outside the gene matches: 2. The CDR3 spans 13 residues. CDR1 and CDR2 from the germline V gene are SNHLY and FYNNEI. This chain's CDR3 is CASSLQGADTQYF. The CDR3 DNA is TGTGCCAGCAGTCTACAGGGGGCAGATACGCAGTATTTT.

This clone was recorded a few times. The chain is built from TRBV28 and TRBJ1-2; D is perhaps TRBD1 (6 bases). The CDR3 has 11 residues. V lost 8 bases and J 8 bases, leaving 12 bases between the germline ends. Per germline, CDR1 MDHEN and CDR2 SYDVKM. CDR3 amino acids: CASGYRDGYTF. In nucleotides, the CDR3 is TGTGCCAGCGGCTACAGGGACGGCTACACCTTC.

This chain connects TRBV5-1 to TRBJ2-7, with a tentative D call TRBD1 (5 bases). CDR1 and CDR2 from the germline V gene are SGHRS and YFSETQ. The CDR3 runs to 14 residues. V was trimmed by 1 base and J by 2 bases, leaving 10 bases between them. The CDR3 reads CASSLSGQAYEQYF. Written as DNA, the CDR3 is TGCGCCAGCAGCTTGTCAGGGCAGGCCTACGAGCAGTACTTC.

The rearrangement uses TRBV7-2 and TRBJ1-3; no clear D. The CDR3 totals 12 residues. Between the trimmed V and J ends, which lost 3 bases and 2 bases, there was a span of 2 bases. Per germline, CDR1 SGHTA and CDR2 FQGNSA. The DNA for the CDR3 is TGTGCCAGCAGCTTCCCTGGAAACACCATATATTTT. Amino acid sequence: CASSFPGNTIYF.

The gene calls are TRBV19 and TRBJ2-3; D may be TRBD2 (6 bases). Looked up from germline, CDR1 is LNHDA and CDR2 is SQIVND (reference sequence). Trimming took off 6 bases at V and 6 bases at J, with 19 bases between the two ends. The CDR3 loop spans 15 amino acids. DNA of the CDR3: TGTGCCAGTAGAGGCCGGGACTTGGAGTGGGATACGCAGTATTTT. Its protein is CASRGRDLEWDTQYF.

J is TRBJ1-4 and V is TRBV5-1, with D possibly being TRBD1 (5 bases). Germline lookup yields CDR1 SGHRS and CDR2 YFSETQ. The CDR3 covers 15 residues. Trimming removed 4 bases at V and 5 bases at J, with 15 bases between. CDR3 nucleotides: TGCGCCAGCAGCCCTCTGGGGGGGGAAAATGAAAAACTGTTTTTT. Translated: CASSPLGGENEKLFF.

The chain links TRBV7-9 to TRBJ2-2, with 7 bases aligning to TRBD1. Germline assignment: CDR1 SEHNR and CDR2 FQNEAQ (reference sequence). This CDR3 is 14 amino acids long. The V and J ends lost 3 bases and 3 bases, in that order; junction bases with no gene match: 1. The CDR3 DNA sequence: TGTGCCAGCAGCTTTGACAGGGACACCGGGGAGCTGTTTTTT. Translated: CASSFDRDTGELFF.

This clone was seen more than once but under ten times. V usage is TRBV7-3 and J usage is TRBJ2-6, with D perhaps matching TRBD1 (5 bases). The V gene lost 5 bases and the J gene lost 4 bases, with 12 bases spanning the gap. This CDR3 has 15 amino acids. Germline CDR1 SGHTA, CDR2 FQGTGA. CDR3 nucleotides: TGTGCCAGCAGCCCACAGGCCCAGGGGGCCAACGTCCTGACTTTC. Translating gives CASSPQAQGANVLTF.

The chain is built from TRBV5-4 and TRBJ2-7; 8 nucleotides agree with TRBD1. V was pared by 4 bases and J by 2 bases, with 5 bases of the junction left unmatched. The CDR3 consists of 14 residues. Germline lookup yields CDR1 SGHNT and CDR2 YYREEE (reference sequence). In nucleotides, the CDR3 is TGTGCCAGCAGCCCCGACAGGGGCCCCTACGAGCAGTACTTC. Protein sequence: CASSPDRGPYEQYF. The variable domain in full, completed from reference TRBV5-4 and TRBJ2-7, reads ETGVTQSPTHLIKTRGQQVTLRCSSQSGHNTVSWYQQALGQGPQFIFQYYREEENGRGNFPPRFSGLQFPNYSSELNVNALELDDSALYLCASSPDRGPYEQYFGPGTRLTVT.

This chain connects TRBV4-2 to TRBJ2-3; 9 bases map to TRBD2. The CDR3 runs to 16 residues. Unmatched junction bases numbered 9, after V lost 0 bases and J lost 8 bases. The germline CDR1 and CDR2 sequences are LGHNA and YNFKEQ. The CDR3 DNA reads as TGTGCCAGCAGCCAAGATCGACTAGCGGTATCAGCTACGCAGTATTTT. Protein product: CASSQDRLAVSATQYF.

The J gene is TRBJ2-5, the V gene TRBV2; D is perhaps TRBD2 (5 bases). Trimming cost V 2 bases and J 4 bases, with 14 bases left between them. Per germline, CDR1 SNHLY and CDR2 FYNNEI. CDR3 length equals 15 residues. The CDR3 region is CASSERGLASETQYF. As DNA, the CDR3 is TGTGCCAGCAGTGAACGAGGCCTAGCCTCAGAGACCCAGTACTTC. The whole variable domain, filled in from reference TRBV2 and TRBJ2-5, reads EPEVTQTPSHQVTQMGQEVILRCVPISNHLYFYWYRQILGQKVEFLVSFYNNEISEKSEIFDDQFSVERPDGSNFTLKIRSTKLEDSAMYFCASSERGLASETQYFGPGTRLLVL.

The CDR3 spells CASSTGHQNTEAFF. In DNA, the CDR3 is TGTGCCAGCAGCACCGGACACCAGAACACTGAAGCTTTCTTT. V usage is TRBV7-3 and J usage is TRBJ1-1; perhaps TRBD1 as D (5 bases). The CDR3 loop spans 14 amino acids. Germline CDR1 and CDR2: SGHTA and FQGTGA. With 5 bases removed from V and 1 base from J, the gap between germline ends came to 11 bases.

The DNA for the CDR3 is TGTGCCACTGGCTTCAGGGCTGGGGAGACCCAGTACTTC. This gives the protein CATGFRAGETQYF. The gene calls are TRBV15 and TRBJ2-5, with D possibly matching TRBD1 (5 bases). This CDR3 is built from 13 residues. The V end was cut by 9 bases, the J end by 5 bases, with 16 bases between. Germline lookup yields CDR1 LNHNV and CDR2 YYDKDF (reference sequence).

To note about this clone: Other DNA sequences in this specimen translate into the identical CDR3. The V and J genes are TRBV18 and TRBJ2-3; D not certain. CDR3 size: 13 residues. V gave up 0 bases and J gave up 1 base, with 2 bases separating them. Germline CDR1 reads KGHSH; CDR2 reads LQKENI. The CDR3 spells CASSPPGTDTQYF. CDR3 nucleotides: TGTGCCAGCTCACCACCGGGCACAGATACGCAGTATTTT.

The V and J genes are TRBV13 and TRBJ1-2; tentatively, D is TRBD1 (5 bases). This CDR3 comprises 14 residues. Germline CDR1 is PRHDT and CDR2 is FYEKMQ (reference sequence). V was trimmed by 5 bases and J by 4 bases, leaving 14 bases between them. The CDR3 sequence is CASSHGTGSYGYTF. DNA for the CDR3: TGTGCCAGCAGCCACGGGACGGGCTCCTATGGCTACACCTTC.

The J gene is TRBJ1-5, the V gene TRBV28; D gene uncertain. The CDR3 extends over 12 amino acids. V dropped 5 bases and J dropped 4 bases, with 6 bases sitting between them. Germline lookup yields CDR1 MDHEN and CDR2 SYDVKM. The CDR3 DNA reads as TGTGCCAGCAGTCCCAGTAATCAGCCCCAGCATTTT. Translating gives CASSPSNQPQHF.